This T cell receptor beta chain was found in a study of T cells expressing NK-cell markers. The overall study: Sorted CD3+CD56-NKG2C+, CD3+CD56+NKG2C- and CD3+CD56+NKG2C+ T cells were the source of the TCR beta repertoires. Eight donors were sequenced, of whom seven were HCMV-seropositive, while the remaining one was HCMV-seronegative.

In regard to this clonotype: The antigen is undetermined.

Study results and limitations: As a fraction of CD8+ T cells, dominant NKG2C+ clonotypes reached roughly 1.0-7.5% in about six donors.

UMIs accompanied the 5'RACE template switching by which TCR beta cDNA was made. TCRdb reprocessed the 5' RACE reads, keeping one entry per CDR3 protein, no DNA. The table lists about 460,000 distinct CDR3 sequences. Per the germline V gene, CDR1 is MDHEN and CDR2 is SYDVKM. CDR3 length equals 16 residues. The clonotype comes from a woman aged 45 to 65 in good health. J is TRBJ2-1 and V is TRBV28; lacking DNA, the TRBD2 call made by TCRdb goes unchecked. Material: blood T cells: a sorted CD56 or NKG2C T cell subset, CD4+ or CD8+ T cells, or bulk PBMC T cells (not recorded which). This chain's CDR3 is CASSSTAAGSYPLEFF.